Listed below are T cell receptor beta chains from one sample, sequenced in a study of cytomegalovirus exposure and HLA in healthy donors. TCRdb keeps only in-frame clones here, not all; method: immunoSEQ multiplex PCR. This listing includes about 140,000 clones. Source material: PBMCs. These receptors originate from a male donor in good health and CMV-seronegative. Both conserved end residues are part of each CDR3. D genes are given only for firm matches.

>TRBJ2-7|TRBV11-2|-
CASSLAGMTYEQYF
TGTGCCAGCAGCTTAGCCGGGATGACCTACGAGCAGTACTTC
>TRBJ2-7|TRBV7-6|TRBD2
CASSLGTSGGDGEQYF
TGTGCCAGCAGCTTAGGGACTAGCGGGGGGGATGGCGAGCAGTACTTC
>TRBJ1-1|TRBV7-2|-
CASSLGGAGGTEAFF
TGTGCCAGCAGCTTAGGCGGGGCGGGCGGCACTGAAGCTTTCTTT
>TRBJ1-2|TRBV19|TRBD1
CASSTGTGNYGYTF
TGTGCCAGTAGTACCGGGACAGGGAATTATGGCTACACCTTC
>TRBJ2-7|TRBV7-9|TRBD1
CASSSPGGSYEQYF
TGTGCCAGCAGCTCTCCAGGGGGATCCTACGAGCAGTACTTC
>TRBJ2-2|TRBV19|-
CASSSTLNTGELFF
TGTGCCAGTAGCTCAACTTTGAACACCGGGGAGCTGTTTTTT
>TRBJ2-7|TRBV5-1|-
CASSRDWSEQYF
TGCGCCAGCAGCCGCGACTGGTCCGAGCAGTACTTC
>TRBJ1-3|TRBV2|TRBD1
CASSNRQGSSGNTIYF
TGTGCCAGCAGCAACCGACAGGGGAGTTCTGGAAACACCATATATTTT
>TRBJ2-7|TRBV29-1|-
CSVERNYEQYF
TGCAGCGTTGAGCGGAACTACGAGCAGTACTTC
>TRBJ1-5|TRBV5-1|-
CASSLGGLPNQPQHF
TGCGCCAGCAGCTTGGGGGGACTGCCCAATCAGCCCCAGCATTTT
>TRBJ2-1|TRBV18|-
CASSNSGSSYNEQFF
TGTGCCAGCTCAAATAGCGGAAGCTCCTACAATGAGCAGTTCTTC
>TRBJ1-1|TRBV18|-
CASSTTDGNTEAFF
TGTGCCAGCTCGACGACAGACGGAAACACTGAAGCTTTCTTT
>TRBJ1-5|TRBV2|TRBD1
CASQIDRDRQPQHF
TGTGCCAGCCAAATTGACAGGGATAGGCAGCCCCAGCATTTT
>TRBJ1-2|TRBV5-4|-
CASSLDRGYGYTF
TGTGCCAGCAGCTTGGACCGCGGGTATGGCTACACCTTC
>TRBJ2-2|TRBV11-3|-
CASSGAGSSNTGELFF
TGTGCCAGCAGCGGGGCGGGGTCATCGAACACCGGGGAGCTGTTTTTT
>TRBJ1-2|TRBV30|TRBD1
CAWTLTGAPNYGYTF
TGTGCCTGGACTCTAACAGGGGCCCCTAACTATGGCTACACCTTC
>TRBJ1-3|TRBV7-9|TRBD1
CASSSQTGRGNTIYF
TGTGCCAGCAGCTCTCAGACAGGGCGGGGAAACACCATATATTTT
>TRBJ2-4|TRBV5-1|TRBD1
CASRPGQGTKNIQYF
TGCGCCAGCAGACCGGGACAGGGGACCAAAAACATTCAGTACTTC
>TRBJ2-2|TRBV5-4|TRBD2
CASSFLGGDGELFF
TGTGCCAGCAGCTTTTTGGGGGGGGACGGGGAGCTGTTTTTT
>TRBJ2-7|TRBV5-1|-
CASSLQGYEQYF
TGCGCCAGCAGCCTCCAGGGCTACGAGCAGTACTTC
>TRBJ2-1|TRBV6-4|TRBD2
CASSVVAGALRGLEQFF
TGTGCCAGCAGTGTCGTAGCGGGGGCGTTAAGGGGCCTAGAGCAGTTCTTC
>TRBJ2-5|TRBV2|-
CASSQRQETQYF
TGTGCCAGCAGCCAGCGCCAAGAGACCCAGTACTTC
>TRBJ2-7|TRBV7-6|TRBD2
CASSSSGGYEQYF
TGTGCCAGCAGCTCGAGCGGGGGGTACGAGCAGTACTTC
>TRBJ1-1|TRBV11-3|TRBD1
CASSSGTANTEAFF
TGTGCCAGCAGCTCCGGGACAGCGAACACTGAAGCTTTCTTT
>TRBJ1-1|TRBV19|-
CASSIDPPSEAFF
TGTGCCAGTAGTATAGATCCCCCTTCGGAAGCTTTCTTT
>TRBJ2-6|TRBV12-5|TRBD2
CASGGTSTSGANVLTF
TGTGCTAGTGGCGGGACTAGCACCTCTGGGGCCAACGTCCTGACTTTC
>TRBJ2-3|TRBV30|-
CAIEDTQYF
TGTGCCATAGAAGATACGCAGTATTTT
>TRBJ1-2|TRBV27|-
CASSFRGADSGYTF
TGTGCCAGCAGTTTTCGGGGGGCGGATTCTGGCTACACCTTC
>TRBJ1-1|TRBV2|-
CAIPSRNTEAFF
TGTGCCATCCCAAGTAGGAACACTGAAGCTTTCTTT
>TRBJ2-1|TRBV5-5|TRBD2
CASSLSSFGGAYNEQFF
TGTGCCAGCAGCCTATCCTCATTTGGGGGGGCCTACAATGAGCAGTTCTTC
>TRBJ2-3|TRBV7-9|-
CASRAGRTDTQYF
TGTGCCAGCAGGGCGGGTAGGACAGATACGCAGTATTTT
>TRBJ2-3|TRBV19|-
CASSMGRDYTHTQYF
TGTGCCAGTAGTATGGGCAGGGATTATACTCATACGCAGTATTTT
>TRBJ2-7|TRBV19|-
CASSRDMGLNEQYF
TGTGCCAGTAGTAGGGACATGGGGCTTAACGAGCAGTACTTC
>TRBJ2-7|TRBV2|-
CASSVGLPSSYEQYF
TGTGCCAGCAGTGTCGGACTACCAAGCTCCTACGAGCAGTACTTC
>TRBJ2-1|TRBV5-1|TRBD2
CASHHGRSNEQFF
TGCGCCAGCCACCACGGGAGGTCCAATGAGCAGTTCTTC
>TRBJ2-7|TRBV7-9|TRBD1
CASSSQGAGQYF
TGTGCCAGCAGCTCACAGGGGGCCGGGCAGTACTTC
>TRBJ1-2|TRBV10-1|-
CASTRTPRAYYHGYTF
TGCGCCAGCACTCGCACTCCGCGGGCTTACTATCATGGCTACACCTTC
>TRBJ2-7|TRBV2|TRBD1
CASSRDRVTYEQYF
TGTGCCAGCAGCCGGGACAGGGTAACCTACGAGCAGTACTTC
>TRBJ2-2|TRBV4-3|-
CASSQANHGELFF
TGCGCCAGCAGCCAAGCTAATCACGGGGAGCTGTTTTTT
>TRBJ1-2|TRBV29-1|-
CSARGPDGYTF
TGCAGCGCCCGAGGGCCCGATGGCTACACCTTC
>TRBJ2-3|TRBV4-2|-
CASSPTGTLGDTQYF
TGTGCCAGCAGCCCCACCGGGACTCTGGGAGATACGCAGTATTTT
>TRBJ2-4|TRBV29-1|TRBD1
CSVEGGTVDIQYF
TGCAGCGTTGAAGGGGGGACAGTCGACATTCAGTACTTC
>TRBJ1-6|TRBV4-3|-
CASRQDTAYNSPLHF
TGCGCCAGCAGGCAGGACACCGCCTATAATTCACCCCTCCACTTT
>TRBJ2-3|TRBV15|TRBD2
CATGAGLGLPDTQYF
TGTGCCACTGGTGCAGGACTAGGGCTCCCAGATACGCAGTATTTT
>TRBJ2-5|TRBV18|-
CASSPALEETQYF
TGTGCCAGCTCACCCGCACTCGAAGAGACCCAGTACTTC
>TRBJ1-2|TRBV2|TRBD1
CASNRQGDTF
TGTGCCAGCAATAGACAGGGGGACACCTTC
>TRBJ2-3|TRBV5-1|-
CASSFGHGDTQYF
TGCGCCAGCAGCTTCGGTCACGGAGATACGCAGTATTTT
>TRBJ1-2|TRBV6-5|-
CASRPTDRSYGYTF
TGTGCCAGCAGACCCACAGACAGGTCCTATGGCTACACCTTC
>TRBJ2-3|TRBV2|-
CASIGAFYTDTQYF
TGTGCCAGCATAGGGGCGTTCTACACAGATACGCAGTATTTT
>TRBJ2-1|TRBV30|TRBD1
CAWRTGQGSEQFF
TGTGCCTGGAGGACGGGACAGGGCAGTGAGCAGTTCTTC
>TRBJ2-2|TRBV7-3|TRBD2
CASSLHVGLAGTGELFF
TGTGCCAGCAGCTTACATGTCGGACTAGCGGGGACCGGGGAGCTGTTTTTT
>TRBJ2-1|TRBV13|TRBD2
CASSLSGLAGIYNEQFF
TGTGCCAGCAGCTTATCCGGGCTAGCGGGAATTTACAATGAGCAGTTCTTC
>TRBJ2-7|TRBV7-2|-
CASSLGYRGGYEQYF
TGTGCCAGCAGCTTAGGATACAGGGGGGGGTACGAGCAGTACTTC
>TRBJ1-4|TRBV29-1|TRBD1
CSARGQGNEKLFF
TGCAGCGCCAGGGGGCAGGGTAATGAAAAACTGTTTTTT